Each of the 23 T cell receptor beta chains below was sequenced from the same sample in a study of response to subunit inactivated influenza vaccine (dated by TCRdb to the late 2010s). The library was produced with RT-PCR. This sample was sequenced with an Illumina HiSeq 2500. TCRdb cleaned the public reads at Q25 with fastp, built clones with MiXCR and kept in-frame beta chains. Each record represents a unique CDR3 protein, reported with the most common genes and DNA among its rows. Within this sample are fewer than 350,000 distinct CDR3 sequences, with 21% of them counted one time only. About 10% of the sample rests with the top ten. The source material was PBMCs from blood, sampled less than 22 months after vaccination. Receptor source: a man aged 50-75 years who received an inactivated influenza vaccine. Donor details come from another sample of the same person, matched by shared clones.

The rearrangement uses TRBV28 and TRBJ2-2, with D perhaps assigned TRBD1 or TRBD2 (6 bases each). Germline V gene lookup returns CDR1 MDHEN and CDR2 SYDVKM. This CDR3 has 16 residues. Trimming pared 6 bases from V and 4 bases from J, leaving 18 bases between. Here the CDR3 reads CASSPRGAVGTGELFF. For the CDR3, the DNA is TGTGCCAGCAGCCCGAGGGGGGCGGTAGGCACCGGGGAGCTGTTTTTT.

J is TRBJ1-2 and V is TRBV9, with D hard to call. CDR3 length equals 15 residues. Trimming took 0 bases from V and 2 from J, leaving 11 bases between them. The germline CDR1 and CDR2 sequences are SGDLS and YYNGEE. The CDR3: CASSVDYGVNYGYTF. As DNA, the CDR3 is TGTGCCAGCAGCGTAGACTATGGGGTCAACTATGGCTACACCTTC.

This clonotype has ten or more counts. The chain combines TRBV4-1 with TRBJ1-1, with D possibly matching TRBD1 (5 bases). CDR3 length: 15 residues. Germline lookup yields CDR1 MGHRA and CDR2 YSYEKL. Trimming left V 7 bases short and J 4 bases short, with 19 bases between. The CDR3 region is CASTGGQGESTEAFF. In DNA, the CDR3 is TGCGCCAGCACCGGCGGGCAGGGAGAAAGCACTGAAGCTTTCTTT.

This sequence joins TRBV7-2 and TRBJ2-4; tentatively, D is TRBD2 (6 bases). Per germline, CDR1 SGHTA and CDR2 FQGNSA. This CDR3 is 15 amino acids long. The V and J ends lost 3 bases and 6 bases respectively, with 15 bases between them. For the CDR3, the DNA is TGTGCCAGCAGCTTTGGGGGGATGGGTGGAAACATTCAGTACTTC. It yields the protein CASSFGGMGGNIQYF.

This clonotype was observed a few times. The rearrangement uses TRBV18 and TRBJ1-1; weak D call: TRBD1 (6 bases). CDR1 and CDR2 (germline): KGHSH, LQKENI. The CDR3 length is 11 residues. V was shortened by 6 bases and J by 10 bases, with 12 bases between the two germline ends. The CDR3, as DNA: TGTGCCAGCTCCCCGACAGGCTCAGCTTTCTTT. Its protein is CASSPTGSAFF.

The V gene is TRBV12-3 or TRBV12-4, the J gene TRBJ2-2; D is unresolved. The CDR3 is 11 amino acids. Trimming removed 4 bases at V and 6 bases at J, with 3 bases between. CDR3 loop: CASSYSGELFF. In nucleotides, the CDR3 is TGTGCCAGCAGTTACTCCGGGGAGCTGTTTTTT.

The rearrangement links TRBV25-1 to TRBJ1-3; 8 bases agree with TRBD1. The junction had 2 bases not matched to a gene; V was cut back by 4 bases and J by 0 bases. This CDR3 comprises 15 residues. In germline, CDR1 is MGHDK, CDR2 SYGVNS. The CDR3 DNA follows: TGTGCCAGCAGTGTTACAGGGGGCTCTGGAAACACCATATATTTT. Protein sequence: CASSVTGGSGNTIYF.

The V gene is TRBV20-1, the J gene TRBJ1-2; D perhaps matches TRBD1 (5 bases). V lost 1 base to trimming and J lost 0 bases, with 21 bases between them. The germline gives CDR1 DFQATT, CDR2 SNEGSKA (reference sequence). CDR3 size: 18 residues. For the CDR3, the DNA is TGCAGTGCTAGAGTCCTTAAACGTAGGGACCCCGCTAACTATGGCTACACCTTC. Translated, it gives CSARVLKRRDPANYGYTF.

V usage is TRBV5-1 and J usage is TRBJ1-4; perhaps TRBD1 as D (5 bases). V was clipped by 2 bases and J by 7 bases, with 12 bases between them. In germline, CDR1 is SGHRS, CDR2 YFSETQ. The CDR3 runs to 14 residues. The CDR3 loop is CASSLGGQGEKLFF. The CDR3 nucleotides are TGCGCCAGCAGCTTAGGCGGACAAGGTGAAAAACTGTTTTTT.

A few counts support this clonotype. This chain links TRBV3-1 with TRBJ2-1, with D possibly being TRBD1 (5 bases). The V end was cut by 1 base, the J end by 0 bases, with 16 bases between. The CDR3 length is 18 residues. Looked up from germline, CDR1 is LGHDT and CDR2 is YNNKEL (reference sequence). In DNA form, the CDR3 reads TGTGCCAGCAGCCAAGGTCGACAGTCTCCATTCTCCTACAATGAGCAGTTCTTC. Protein sequence: CASSQGRQSPFSYNEQFF.

The chain links TRBV20-1 to TRBJ2-3, with 11 nucleotides matching TRBD2. The V and J ends lost 4 bases and 4 bases, in that order; junction bases with no gene match: 7. CDR3 length: 15 amino acids. Germline CDR1 reads DFQATT; CDR2 reads SNEGSKA (reference sequence). The chain's CDR3 is CSATSSGGWSDTQYF. CDR3 DNA: TGCAGTGCTACCTCTAGCGGGGGGTGGTCAGATACGCAGTATTTT.

This clonotype came up a few times. The chain uses TRBV3-1 and TRBJ1-2; D is possibly TRBD1 (5 bases). The CDR3 has 15 residues. V was trimmed by 0 bases and J by 4 bases, leaving 12 bases between them. CDR1 is LGHDT, CDR2 YNNKEL, per germline (reference sequence). Written as DNA, the CDR3 is TGTGCCAGCAGCCAAGATTCTGGGGCAGCCTATGGCTACACCTTC. Protein product: CASSQDSGAAYGYTF. The full variable domain, in which reference TRBV3-1 and TRBJ1-2 provide the parts outside the CDR3, is DTAVSQTPKYLVTQMGNDKSIKCEQNLGHDTMYWYKQDSKKFLKIMFSYNNKELIINETVPNRFSPKSPDKAHLNLHINSLELGDSAVYFCASSQDSGAAYGYTFGSGTRLTVV.

The rearrangement joins TRBV19 to TRBJ2-1; 7 nucleotides agree with TRBD2. There are 14 residues in the CDR3. V dropped 5 bases and J dropped 5; count of bases not matched to a gene: 6. CDR1 and CDR2 from the germline V gene are LNHDA and SQIVND (reference sequence). This CDR3 is CASSRREIHNEQFF. The CDR3 nucleotides are TGTGCCAGTAGTCGGCGGGAGATTCACAATGAGCAGTTCTTC.

The V gene is TRBV6-2 or TRBV6-3, the J gene TRBJ2-7; D may be TRBD1 (6 bases). The CDR3 spans 16 residues. V was shortened by 2 bases and J by 0 bases, with 14 bases between the two germline ends. Germline loops: CDR1 MNHEY, CDR2 SVGEGT. The CDR3 coding sequence is TGTGCCAGCAGTTACGTTCAGGGGCAGGCCTCCTACGAGCAGTACTTC. This gives the protein CASSYVQGQASYEQYF.

This clonotype has only a few counts. This chain connects TRBV5-1 to TRBJ1-1; 7 nucleotides match TRBD1. CDR3 size: 12 residues. Trimming took 4 bases from V and 5 from J; bases not matched to a gene: 2. Germline CDR1 SGHRS, CDR2 YFSETQ. The CDR3 sequence: CASSAQGTEAFF. In nucleotides, the CDR3 is TGCGCCAGCAGCGCACAGGGGACTGAAGCTTTCTTT.

This clonotype was seen a handful of times. This chain uses TRBV7-6 with TRBJ2-2; tentatively, D is TRBD2 (6 bases). CDR3 length equals 16 residues. Per germline, CDR1 SGHVS and CDR2 FNYEAQ. Trimming removed 4 bases at V and 4 bases at J, with 16 bases between. The CDR3 loop is CASSSWGDYGTGELFF. CDR3 nucleotides: TGTGCCAGCAGCTCTTGGGGGGATTATGGCACCGGGGAGCTGTTTTTT.

The sample holds many counts of this clonotype. J is TRBJ1-5 and V is TRBV20-1, with D hard to call. Trimming shortened V by 3 bases and J by 0 bases, and 6 bases separated the two germline ends. The CDR3 covers 13 residues. Germline assignment: CDR1 DFQATT and CDR2 SNEGSKA (reference sequence). In DNA, the CDR3 is TGCAGTGCTAGCTTGAATAGCAATCAGCCCCAGCATTTT. Protein sequence: CSASLNSNQPQHF.

In its sample, this clonotype was seen a few times. The gene calls are TRBV19 and TRBJ1-1, with a weak D call TRBD1 (6 bases). The V end lost 2 bases, the J end lost 2 bases, and 12 bases lay between the germline ends. Germline V gene sequence: CDR1 LNHDA, CDR2 SQIVND (reference sequence). There are 15 residues in the CDR3. Written as DNA, the CDR3 is TGTGCCAGTAGTATACCCGGGACAAGAAACACTGAAGCTTTCTTT. This encodes CASSIPGTRNTEAFF. Combining the CDR3 with reference TRBV19 and TRBJ1-1 gives the whole variable domain DGGITQSPKYLFRKEGQNVTLSCEQNLNHDAMYWYRQDPGQGLRLIYYSQIVNDFQKGDIAEGYSVSREKKESFPLTVTSAQKNPTAFYLCASSIPGTRNTEAFFGQGTRLTVV.

This chain joins TRBV5-6 and TRBJ2-2; D is possibly TRBD1 (6 bases). The V end was cut by 6 bases, the J end by 4 bases, with 13 bases between. From germline, CDR1 is SGHDT and CDR2 YYEEEE. The length of the CDR3 is 14 residues. CDR3 in amino acids: CASTNRRGTGELFF. DNA of the CDR3: TGTGCCAGCACCAACCGCAGGGGCACCGGGGAGCTGTTTTTT.

This clonotype was seen a few times. This CDR3 reads CASRHSSGRNTEAFF. The CDR3 DNA reads TGTGCCAGCAGACACTCGTCCGGTCGGAACACTGAAGCTTTCTTT. This chain uses TRBV6-5 with TRBJ1-1, with D unresolved. Germline loops: CDR1 MNHEY, CDR2 SVGAGI. V lost 6 bases and J lost 1, with 15 bases in between. The CDR3 is made up of 15 amino acids.

The genes are TRBV12-3 or TRBV12-4 and TRBJ2-7; TRBD2 is a possible D gene (6 bases). The V end lost 1 base, the J end lost 2 bases, and 12 bases lay between the germline ends. The CDR3 is made up of 15 amino acids. The chain's CDR3 is CASSLGGMGPYEQYF. The CDR3 nucleotides are TGTGCCAGCAGTTTAGGCGGGATGGGGCCCTACGAGCAGTACTTC.

This clonotype has just a few counts. V and J are TRBV5-1 and TRBJ2-4, with 10 bases aligning to TRBD1. Germline CDR1 SGHRS, CDR2 YFSETQ. After removal of 4 bases from V and 9 bases from J, the junction contained 7 bases not matched to a gene. The length of the CDR3 is 14 residues. The CDR3 loop reads CASSASGQGIIQYF. CDR3 sequence (DNA): TGCGCCAGCAGCGCGTCGGGACAGGGGATCATTCAGTACTTC.

In its sample, this clonotype was seen many times. V gene TRBV5-1 combines with J gene TRBJ1-1; no reliable D call. The germline gives CDR1 SGHRS, CDR2 YFSETQ. V lost 3 bases and J lost 1, with 1 base in between. There are 11 residues in the CDR3. CDR3 bases: TGCGCCAGCAGCTCGAACACTGAAGCTTTCTTT. It specifies CASSSNTEAFF.